A single sample gave rise to the 28 T cell receptor beta chains below, sequenced in a study of breast tumors, draining lymph nodes, adjacent tissues. TCRdb recomputed calls from the multiplex PCR reads with MiXCR, one row per CDR3 protein. This sample carries fewer than 25,000 distinct CDR3 sequences, approximately 75% of them seen once, and the ten largest clones take less than 25%. The specimen was tumor-adjacent breast tissue. These receptors originate from a female donor with breast cancer. Some clones in this sample may be carry-over from other donors' samples.

By share of the sample, this clonotype is medium-sized. The rearrangement joins TRBV5-1 to TRBJ2-7, with unresolved D. CDR3 size: 12 residues. CDR1 SGHRS and CDR2 YFSETQ come from the germline V gene. V dropped 1 base and J dropped 3 bases, with 5 bases sitting between them. The CDR3 protein is CASSLYGYEQYF. CDR3 nucleotides: TGCGCCAGCAGCTTGTACGGCTACGAGCAGTACTTC. Variable domain in full (rest from reference TRBV5-1 and TRBJ2-7): KAGVTQTPRYLIKTRGQQVTLSCSPISGHRSVSWYQQTPGQGLQFLFEYFSETQRNKGNFPGRFSGRQFSNSRSEMNVSTLELGDSALYLCASSLYGYEQYFGPGTRLTVT.

V is TRBV9 and J is TRBJ2-3; 8 nucleotides align to TRBD2. This CDR3 is 15 amino acids long. From germline, CDR1 is SGDLS and CDR2 YYNGEE. The junction had 6 bases not matched to a gene; V was cut back by 4 bases and J by 2 bases. The CDR3 DNA is TGTGCCAGCAGCCCTCGGGAGGGGCACACAGATACGCAGTATTTT. It encodes CASSPREGHTDTQYF.

This clonotype has a count of ten or more. The CDR3 is CARGTPNYGYTF. The DNA of the CDR3 is TGTGCCCGGGGGACACCCAACTATGGCTACACCTTC. The chain carries TRBV30 and TRBJ1-2; D may be TRBD1 (6 bases). The V end lost 8 bases, the J end lost 2 bases, and 12 bases lay between the germline ends. The CDR3 consists of 12 residues. From germline, CDR1 is GTSNPN and CDR2 SVGIG (reference sequence).

This chain uses TRBV5-4 with TRBJ2-7; 14 bases line up with TRBD2. Germline V gene lookup returns CDR1 SGHNT and CDR2 YYREEE (reference sequence). The junction had 3 bases not matched to a gene; V was cut back by 4 bases and J by 6 bases. The CDR3 has 14 residues. CDR3 region: CASSLGLAGGEQYF. The CDR3, as DNA: TGTGCCAGCAGCCTCGGACTAGCGGGAGGCGAGCAGTACTTC.

This clonotype occurred many times. J is TRBJ2-1 and V is TRBV3-1; 7 bases match TRBD1. This CDR3 is 15 amino acids long. Trimming took 2 bases from V and 7 from J; bases not matched to a gene: 8. Germline V gene sequence: CDR1 LGHDT, CDR2 YNNKEL (reference sequence). The CDR3 nucleotides are TGTGCCAGCAGCCAACACCGACAGGGTAGAAATGAGCAGTTCTTC. Amino acid sequence: CASSQHRQGRNEQFF.

This clonotype was counted between two and nine times. This chain links TRBV12-5 with TRBJ2-2; D might be TRBD1 (6 bases). This CDR3 contains 17 residues. V shed 4 bases and J shed 2 bases, with 17 bases lying between them. CDR1 is LGHNT and CDR2 is FRNRAP in the germline V gene. The CDR3 nucleotides read TGTGCTAGTGGTTCTGGCCTAGGACAGCTTAACACCGGGGAGCTGTTTTTT. It codes for CASGSGLGQLNTGELFF.

The chain employs TRBV19 and TRBJ2-1, with 7 nucleotides matching TRBD1. This CDR3 has 16 amino acids. Germline lookup yields CDR1 LNHDA and CDR2 SQIVND (reference sequence). The ends lost 6 bases at V and 4 bases at J; junction bases unmatched: 12. The CDR3 spells CASSTQGGTGYNEQFF. The CDR3 DNA follows: TGTGCCAGTAGCACCCAAGGGGGCACAGGATACAATGAGCAGTTCTTC.

The V gene is TRBV5-1, the J gene TRBJ1-4; D is perhaps TRBD1 (5 bases). The CDR3 runs 15 residues. Germline CDR1 and CDR2: SGHRS and YFSETQ. The V gene lost 0 bases and the J gene lost 0 bases, with 6 bases spanning the gap. This chain's CDR3 is CASSLGGSTNEKLFF. CDR3 coding DNA: TGCGCCAGCAGCTTGGGGGGGTCAACTAATGAAAAACTGTTTTTT.

The rearrangement joins TRBV5-6 to TRBJ1-4; tentative D call: TRBD1 (6 bases). This CDR3 region has 14 residues. Germline lookup yields CDR1 SGHDT and CDR2 YYEEEE. The V and J ends lost 0 bases and 6 bases respectively, with 9 bases between them. As DNA, the CDR3 is TGTGCCAGCAGCTTGGCAGGGGTTGATGAAAAACTGTTTTTT. It encodes CASSLAGVDEKLFF.

This rearrangement joins TRBV5-1 to TRBJ1-5, with D uncertain. Germline V gene lookup returns CDR1 SGHRS and CDR2 YFSETQ. This CDR3 region has 15 residues. V was shortened by 0 bases and J by 1 base, with 8 bases between the two germline ends. The CDR3 loop is CASSLAPGSNQPQHF. The CDR3 bases are TGCGCCAGCAGCTTGGCTCCAGGAAGCAATCAGCCCCAGCATTTT.

The chain links TRBV7-8 to TRBJ1-1; D is ambiguous. The CDR3 covers 13 residues. Deletions cut 2 bases from V and 5 bases from J, with 9 bases between. Per the germline V gene, CDR1 is SGHVS and CDR2 is FQNEAQ. The CDR3, as DNA: TGTGCCAGCAGCTTAATCCACGGGACTGAAGCTTTCTTT. Its translation: CASSLIHGTEAFF.

The chain combines TRBV28 with TRBJ2-1; D is possibly TRBD2 (5 bases). Germline loops: CDR1 MDHEN, CDR2 SYDVKM. V lost 4 bases, J lost 4 bases, and 11 bases lay in between. The CDR3 is made up of 14 amino acids. CDR3 in amino acids: CASSWAGPYNEQFF. CDR3 nucleotides: TGTGCCAGCAGTTGGGCGGGCCCTTACAATGAGCAGTTCTTC. Supplemented by reference TRBV28 and TRBJ2-1, the full variable domain reads DVKVTQSSRYLVKRTGEKVFLECVQDMDHENMFWYRQDPGLGLRLIYFSYDVKMKEKGDIPEGYSVSREKKERFSLILESASTNQTSMYLCASSWAGPYNEQFFGPGTRLTVL.

This clonotype is medium-sized (0.01 to 0.1%). CDR3 DNA: TGTGCCAGCATCTCGACGGTGACAGATACGCAGTATTTT. It encodes CASISTVTDTQYF. The rearrangement uses TRBV5-6 and TRBJ2-3; D ambiguous. Between the trimmed V and J ends, which lost 6 bases and 3 bases, there was a span of 11 bases. CDR1 and CDR2 from the germline V gene are SGHDT and YYEEEE. The CDR3 is made up of 13 amino acids.

This clonotype was found a few times. V usage is TRBV2 and J usage is TRBJ1-6; 7 bases line up with TRBD1. The ends lost 4 bases at V and 7 bases at J; junction bases unmatched: 7. Per germline, CDR1 SNHLY and CDR2 FYNNEI. The CDR3 has 15 amino acids. CDR3 in amino acids: CASSVYGTENSPLHF. CDR3 DNA: TGTGCCAGCAGTGTGTACGGGACAGAGAATTCACCCCTCCACTTT. The whole variable domain, remainder taken from reference TRBV2 and TRBJ1-6, is EPEVTQTPSHQVTQMGQEVILRCVPISNHLYFYWYRQILGQKVEFLVSFYNNEISEKSEIFDDQFSVERPDGSNFTLKIRSTKLEDSAMYFCASSVYGTENSPLHFGNGTRLTVT.

The J gene is TRBJ1-6, the V gene TRBV28; D ambiguous. This CDR3 has 12 residues. Germline V gives CDR1 MDHEN, CDR2 SYDVKM. V was clipped by 7 bases and J by 6 bases, with 7 bases between them. The CDR3 nucleotides read TGTGCCAGCAACGTCGTTAATTCACCCCTCCACTTT. This codes for CASNVVNSPLHF.

This chain uses TRBV20-1 with TRBJ2-7; 9 bases align to TRBD1. CDR1 is DFQATT, CDR2 SNEGSKA, per germline (reference sequence). With V trimmed by 6 bases and J by 2 bases, 11 bases remained unmatched. The CDR3 length is 15 residues. CDR3 sequence: CSAPPPGQGTYEQYF. As DNA, the CDR3 is TGCAGTGCCCCACCACCGGGACAGGGTACCTACGAGCAGTACTTC.

J is TRBJ2-7 and V is TRBV5-8; 7 bases fit TRBD1. Unmatched junction bases numbered 9, after V lost 4 bases and J lost 2 bases. The CDR3 runs to 15 residues. The germline V gene encodes CDR1 SGHTS and CDR2 YDEGEE. CDR3 DNA sequence: TGTGCCAGCAGCCGCGCGAGTGGACAGGCCTACGAGCAGTACTTC. Amino acids: CASSRASGQAYEQYF.

This clonotype was detected a few times. The chain recombines TRBV7-6 with TRBJ1-2; 8 nucleotides match TRBD1. The CDR3 totals 14 residues. The germline V gene encodes CDR1 SGHVS and CDR2 FNYEAQ. V was clipped by 1 base and J by 3 bases; unmatched bases: 1. The CDR3 DNA reads TGTGCCAGCAGCTTAGTGGACAGGGACTATGGCTACACCTTC. Protein sequence: CASSLVDRDYGYTF.

The chain recombines TRBV7-2 with TRBJ2-3; possibly TRBD2 for D (6 bases). Germline CDR1 and CDR2: SGHTA and FQGNSA. Trimming took 0 bases from V and 14 from J, leaving 15 bases between them. The CDR3 extends over 13 amino acids. The chain's CDR3 is CASSLAAAGLSYF. The CDR3 DNA reads TGTGCCAGCAGCTTAGCGGCAGCGGGCCTCTCGTATTTT.

The rearrangement uses TRBV5-1 and TRBJ2-7; 9 nucleotides agree with TRBD2. The germline gives CDR1 SGHRS, CDR2 YFSETQ. Trimming cost V 5 bases and J 6 bases; bases outside gene matches: 15. CDR3 length: 16 residues. CDR3 DNA sequence: TGCGCCAGCAGTTCAGAGACTAGCGGAGTTGGGGTCGAGCAGTACTTC. It encodes CASSSETSGVGVEQYF.

The chain has TRBV14 and TRBJ2-3, with 8 bases lining up with TRBD1. V lost 1 base to trimming and J lost 2 bases; unmatched junction nucleotides: 5. The CDR3 runs to 16 residues. The germline V gene has CDR1 SGHDN and CDR2 FVKESK. This CDR3 reads CASSQVSGGYTDTQYF. The CDR3, as DNA: TGTGCCAGCAGCCAAGTCTCAGGGGGCTACACAGATACGCAGTATTTT. Supplemented by reference TRBV14 and TRBJ2-3, the full variable domain reads EAGVTQFPSHSVIEKGQTVTLRCDPISGHDNLYWYRRVMGKEIKFLLHFVKESKQDESGMPNNRFLAERTGGTYSTLKVQPAELEDSGVYFCASSQVSGGYTDTQYFGPGTRLTVL.

The V call is TRBV20-1, the J call TRBJ2-7; tentative D call: TRBD1 (6 bases). The V end was cut by 2 bases, the J end by 3 bases, with 8 bases between. The CDR3 sequence is 12 residues long. The germline CDR1 and CDR2 sequences are DFQATT and SNEGSKA (reference sequence). CDR3 protein: CSARRDNYEQYF. CDR3 coding DNA: TGCAGTGCTAGACGGGACAACTACGAGCAGTACTTC.

Ten or more counts support this clonotype. This chain connects TRBV6-5 to TRBJ2-7, with 7 bases aligning to TRBD2. Germline trimming cut 3 bases from V and 11 bases from J; bases unmatched to any gene: 10. The CDR3 contains 13 residues. CDR1 MNHEY and CDR2 SVGAGI come from the germline V gene. The CDR3: CASSYKASGIKYF. The CDR3 DNA follows: TGTGCCAGCAGTTATAAGGCTAGCGGAATAAAGTACTTC.

This clonotype was observed a few times. V is TRBV19 and J is TRBJ1-1; D is undetermined. The V and J ends lost 6 bases and 11 bases respectively, with 13 bases between them. The CDR3 covers 11 residues. Germline CDR1 reads LNHDA; CDR2 reads SQIVND (reference sequence). The DNA of the CDR3 is TGTGCCAGTAGCCTCGGGGAGATGGCTTTCTTT. Translation: CASSLGEMAFF.

The CDR3: CSVDRGIEQFF. In DNA form, the CDR3 reads TGCAGCGTTGATAGGGGGATTGAGCAGTTCTTC. The chain recombines TRBV29-1 with TRBJ2-1, with D tentatively TRBD1 (6 bases). V was clipped by 3 bases and J by 9 bases, with 9 bases between them. The germline CDR1 and CDR2 sequences are SQVTM and ANQGSEA. This CDR3 spans 11 amino acids.

This clonotype occurred a few times. The V call is TRBV5-1, the J call TRBJ2-1; D is uncertain. CDR3 length equals 12 residues. V was shortened by 5 bases and J by 5 bases, with 8 bases between the two germline ends. Germline V gives CDR1 SGHRS, CDR2 YFSETQ. The DNA for the CDR3 is TGCGCCAGCAGTCAGTTCGACAATGAGCAGTTCTTC. Residues: CASSQFDNEQFF.

This chain joins TRBV5-6 and TRBJ2-1; 10 nucleotides align to TRBD2. The J segment lost 9 bases and the V segment lost 4 bases, leaving 13 bases of the junction unmatched. CDR3 length equals 16 residues. Germline CDR1 is SGHDT and CDR2 is YYEEEE. The CDR3 protein is CASSPLGLAGVSEQFF. DNA of the CDR3: TGTGCCAGCAGCCCTCTGGGGCTAGCGGGAGTCAGTGAGCAGTTCTTC.

This clonotype occurred once. The V gene is TRBV5-1, the J gene TRBJ2-1; D perhaps matches TRBD1 (5 bases). Germline V gene lookup returns CDR1 SGHRS and CDR2 YFSETQ. V lost 4 bases and J lost 10, with 12 bases in between. This CDR3 has 12 amino acids. The chain's CDR3 is CASSGQGFEQFF. The CDR3, as DNA: TGCGCCAGCAGCGGCCAGGGTTTCGAGCAGTTCTTC.